These 28 T cell receptor beta chains were sequenced from one sample in a study of a mutant IDH1 vaccine in newly diagnosed glioma. The time point here: baseline, week 1 (first vaccination visit). Regarding treatment: pre-vaccination baseline after standard-of-care therapy. TCRdb's table, derived via immunoSEQ multiplex PCR, lists solely in-frame clones and lacks some. The sample yields roughly 38,000 clones, 92% seen once. Sequenced material: PBMCs, taken from a glioma patient treated with radiotherapy, temozolomide or both. The receptors come from a young man with glioma.

J is TRBJ1-1 and V is TRBV30; weak D call: TRBD1 (5 bases). The CDR3 spans 14 residues. V lost 1 base to trimming and J lost 1 base, with 10 bases between them. Per the germline V gene, CDR1 is GTSNPN and CDR2 is SVGIG (reference sequence). The CDR3 nucleotides are TGTGCCTGGAGTGCCCAGGGAGGGAACACTGAAGCTTTCTTT. It yields the protein CAWSAQGGNTEAFF.

The chain combines TRBV29-1 with TRBJ1-1; 9 positions match TRBD1. Germline CDR1 and CDR2: SQVTM and ANQGSEA. J was trimmed by 5 bases and V by 6 bases; bases with no gene match: 7. CDR3 length: 13 amino acids. The CDR3 sequence: CSVGQGRFTEAFF. The DNA for the CDR3 is TGCAGCGTGGGACAGGGACGTTTTACTGAAGCTTTCTTT.

This chain joins TRBV27 and TRBJ1-4; D is unclear. Germline lookup yields CDR1 MNHEY and CDR2 SMNVEV (reference sequence). Trimming cost V 6 bases and J 8 bases, with 13 bases left between them. The CDR3 extends over 13 amino acids. The CDR3 region has the DNA TGTGCCAGCAGCTCCAGAGGAGTCGAAAAACTGTTTTTT. Translating gives CASSSRGVEKLFF.

This chain connects TRBV6-5 to TRBJ2-2; D call uncertain. The V and J ends lost 10 bases and 5 bases respectively, with 8 bases between them. The CDR3 contains 11 residues. Germline CDR1 MNHEY, CDR2 SVGAGI. The CDR3 here is CATGGTGELFF. CDR3 nucleotide sequence: TGTGCCACCGGTGGGACCGGGGAGCTGTTTTTT.

V usage is TRBV19 and J usage is TRBJ2-2; D gene ambiguous. The CDR3 totals 14 residues. V shed 7 bases and J shed 0 bases, with 9 bases lying between them. Germline assignment: CDR1 LNHDA and CDR2 SQIVND (reference sequence). The CDR3 sequence is CASIGQTNTGELFF. CDR3 coding DNA: TGTGCCAGTATCGGTCAGACGAACACCGGGGAGCTGTTTTTT.

This clone was counted a few times. A junction boundary mismatches the germline segment, possibly from a read error. The V call is TRBV2, the J call TRBJ2-1; 8 positions agree with TRBD2. Germline CDR1 is SNHLY and CDR2 is FYNNEI. This CDR3 spans 14 amino acids. The CDR3 coding sequence is TGTGCCAGCGGACTAGCAGTTCTCTACGATGAGCAGTTCTTC. This gives the protein CASGLAVLYDEQFF.

The chain combines TRBV27 with TRBJ1-2; 10 bases map to TRBD1. The CDR3 consists of 15 residues. The J segment lost 5 bases and the V segment lost 4 bases, leaving 7 bases of the junction unmatched. CDR1 is MNHEY and CDR2 is SMNVEV in the germline V gene (reference sequence). The CDR3 reads CASSSPGQGNYGYTF. In DNA, the CDR3 is TGTGCCAGCAGTTCACCGGGACAGGGGAATTATGGCTACACCTTC.

The J gene is TRBJ2-7, the V gene TRBV9; unclear D gene. This CDR3 has 14 amino acids. CDR1 and CDR2 (germline): SGDLS, YYNGEE. V lost 1 base, J lost 2 bases, and 10 bases lay in between. This CDR3 reads CASSVYAGTYEQYF. The CDR3 DNA reads TGTGCCAGCAGCGTATATGCTGGGACCTACGAGCAGTACTTC.

This clone came up once. The rearrangement uses TRBV6-1 and TRBJ2-1, with D tentatively TRBD2 (5 bases). The V gene lost 5 bases and the J gene lost 3 bases, with 14 bases spanning the gap. Germline CDR1 and CDR2: MNHNS and SASEGT. CDR3 length: 15 residues. CDR3 region: CASSPPGLIYNEQFF. The CDR3 nucleotides read TGTGCCAGCAGTCCACCCGGACTGATCTACAATGAGCAGTTCTTC.

The chain has TRBV2 and TRBJ2-2; 7 nucleotides align to TRBD1. Germline CDR1 is SNHLY and CDR2 is FYNNEI. The CDR3 length is 15 residues. The J segment lost 3 bases and the V segment lost 7 bases, leaving 8 bases of the junction unmatched. The CDR3 sequence is CASTRDSPDTGELFF. CDR3 nucleotide sequence: TGTGCCAGCACTCGGGACAGCCCGGACACCGGGGAGCTGTTTTTT. Combining the CDR3 with reference TRBV2 and TRBJ2-2 gives the whole variable domain EPEVTQTPSHQVTQMGQEVILRCVPISNHLYFYWYRQILGQKVEFLVSFYNNEISEKSEIFDDQFSVERPDGSNFTLKIRSTKLEDSAMYFCASTRDSPDTGELFFGEGSRLTVL.

The sample holds a few counts of this clone. The chain employs TRBV5-1 and TRBJ1-2, with D possibly matching TRBD1 (5 bases). There are 14 residues in the CDR3. V was pared by 2 bases and J by 4 bases, with 12 bases between. Germline CDR1 and CDR2: SGHRS and YFSETQ. The DNA for the CDR3 is TGCGCCAGCAGCTTAACGGGGCTGCCCTATGGCTACACCTTC. Its protein product is CASSLTGLPYGYTF.

This chain uses TRBV14 with TRBJ2-7; D is perhaps TRBD2 (6 bases). Trimming took 1 base from V and 4 from J, leaving 14 bases between them. Looked up from germline, CDR1 is SGHDN and CDR2 is FVKESK. The CDR3 has 15 amino acids. CDR3: CASSQAYGRGYEQYF. The CDR3 DNA reads as TGTGCCAGCAGCCAAGCATACGGGAGAGGTTACGAGCAGTACTTC.

The chain links TRBV2 to TRBJ1-2, with D uncertain. CDR1 is SNHLY, CDR2 FYNNEI, per germline. The CDR3 runs to 13 residues. Trimming took off 6 bases at V and 6 bases at J, with 14 bases between the two ends. The CDR3 DNA sequence: TGTGCCAGCAGCTCGACGGTGGACGATGGCTACACCTTC. This gives the protein CASSSTVDDGYTF.

V gene TRBV12-5 combines with J gene TRBJ1-5, with D perhaps matching TRBD1 (5 bases). Germline CDR1 and CDR2: LGHNT and FRNRAP. CDR3 length: 14 amino acids. V shed 1 base and J shed 4 bases, with 8 bases lying between them. The CDR3 region is CASGLAGSNQPQHF. The CDR3 coding sequence is TGTGCTAGTGGTTTGGCAGGGTCTAATCAGCCCCAGCATTTT.

V is TRBV2 and J is TRBJ1-1; tentatively, D is TRBD1 (5 bases). Germline V gene sequence: CDR1 SNHLY, CDR2 FYNNEI. This CDR3 region has 16 residues. Trimming shortened V by 1 base and J by 1 base, and 13 bases separated the two germline ends. In DNA, the CDR3 is TGTGCCAGCAGTGAAGAGGGCAGGGCTTCGAACACTGAAGCTTTCTTT. This sequence encodes CASSEEGRASNTEAFF.

The chain couples TRBV29-1 to TRBJ1-4, with TRBD1 matching 9 bases. Germline assignment: CDR1 SQVTM and CDR2 ANQGSEA. Germline trimming cut 3 bases from V and 8 bases from J; bases unmatched to any gene: 7. This CDR3 has 14 residues. This CDR3 is CSVDVTGGGEKLFF. As DNA, the CDR3 is TGCAGCGTTGATGTGACAGGGGGGGGAGAAAAACTGTTTTTT.

This clone was detected once. The rearrangement uses TRBV5-1 and TRBJ1-1; 8 bases align to TRBD1. Germline V gene data show CDR1 as SGHRS and CDR2 as YFSETQ. J lost 0 bases, V lost 0 bases, and 13 bases had no gene match. The CDR3 totals 19 residues. CDR3 loop: CASSLASRQGAWMNTEAFF. The CDR3, as DNA: TGCGCCAGCAGCTTGGCATCGAGGCAGGGGGCCTGGATGAACACTGAAGCTTTCTTT.

This CDR3 is CASSQAGTADQPQHF. The CDR3 coding sequence is TGTGCCAGCAGCCAAGCTGGGACCGCCGATCAGCCCCAGCATTTT. The genes are TRBV4-2 and TRBJ1-5, with TRBD1 as a possible D gene (5 bases). Germline V gene sequence: CDR1 LGHNA, CDR2 YNFKEQ. The CDR3 spans 15 residues. V lost 1 base and J lost 5, with 12 bases in between.

The V and J genes are TRBV30 and TRBJ2-2; D is tentatively TRBD1 or TRBD2 (5 bases each). V lost 3 bases to trimming and J lost 5 bases, with 13 bases between them. Germline V gives CDR1 GTSNPN, CDR2 SVGIG (reference sequence). The CDR3 is made up of 14 amino acids. DNA for the CDR3: TGTGCCTGGAGGGGCAGGGACGTGACCGGGGAGCTGTTTTTT. It yields the protein CAWRGRDVTGELFF.

The gene calls are TRBV20-1 and TRBJ1-1; D not certain. The CDR3 length is 11 residues. Germline V lookup: CDR1 DFQATT, CDR2 SNEGSKA (reference sequence). Trimming cost V 2 bases and J 8 bases, with 9 bases left between them. The CDR3 here is CSARRDAEAFF. DNA of the CDR3: TGCAGTGCTAGACGCGACGCGGAAGCTTTCTTT.

The rearrangement uses TRBV28 and TRBJ2-7; D may be TRBD1 (5 bases). Germline assignment: CDR1 MDHEN and CDR2 SYDVKM. V was pared by 6 bases and J by 3 bases, with 18 bases between. This CDR3 comprises 15 residues. The CDR3 DNA is TGTGCCAGCAGGTTGGACATCTCCTCAGTCTACGAGCAGTACTTC. Residues: CASRLDISSVYEQYF.

V gene TRBV19 combines with J gene TRBJ2-2, with D possibly TRBD1 on 5 matching bases. Germline values: CDR1 LNHDA, CDR2 SQIVND (reference sequence). The CDR3 is made up of 16 amino acids. V lost 2 bases and J 3 bases, leaving 13 bases between the germline ends. The CDR3 reads CASSIPQDIDTGELFF. DNA for the CDR3: TGTGCCAGTAGTATACCCCAGGACATAGACACCGGGGAGCTGTTTTTT.

The V gene is TRBV6-1, the J gene TRBJ2-2; tentatively, D is TRBD1 (6 bases). The ends were cut back, 8 bases at V and 0 bases at J, with 10 bases in the middle. The germline V gene encodes CDR1 MNHNS and CDR2 SASEGT. The CDR3 is 14 amino acids. Here the CDR3 DNA reads TGTGCCAGCCTAAGGACAGCGAACACCGGGGAGCTGTTTTTT. It codes for CASLRTANTGELFF.

The chain employs TRBV7-9 and TRBJ2-3; D could derive from TRBD1 or TRBD2 (5 bases each). CDR1 and CDR2 (germline): SEHNR, FQNEAQ (reference sequence). V dropped 2 bases and J dropped 0 bases, with 12 bases sitting between them. The CDR3 covers 16 residues. The CDR3 region is CASSLIGDRSTDTQYF. In nucleotides, the CDR3 is TGTGCCAGCAGCTTAATAGGGGACCGCAGCACAGATACGCAGTATTTT. Using reference TRBV7-9 and TRBJ2-3 for the parts outside the CDR3, the full variable domain is DTGVSQNPRHKITKRGQNVTFRCDPISEHNRLYWYRQTLGQGPEFLTYFQNEAQLEKSRLLSDRFSAERPKGSFSTLEIQRTEQGDSAMYLCASSLIGDRSTDTQYFGPGTRLTVL.

The genes are TRBV6-5 and TRBJ2-1; 12 nucleotides match TRBD2. Germline assignment: CDR1 MNHEY and CDR2 SVGAGI. The V segment lost 4 bases and the J segment 5 bases; nucleotides outside the gene matches: 3. This CDR3 is 15 amino acids long. The CDR3 here is CASSLLAGGHNEQFF. The CDR3 nucleotides read TGTGCCAGCAGTTTGCTAGCGGGAGGGCACAATGAGCAGTTCTTC.

The chain combines TRBV14 with TRBJ1-3; the D is unclear. Germline loops: CDR1 SGHDN, CDR2 FVKESK. The CDR3 covers 12 residues. The germline V and J ends were trimmed by 3 bases and 4 bases, with 4 bases remaining between them. The CDR3 bases are TGTGCCAGCAGCCAGCCCGGAAACACCATATATTTT. Its protein is CASSQPGNTIYF.

This clone has only one observation. This chain links TRBV13 with TRBJ1-2; TRBD1 aligns across 9 bases. V was clipped by 5 bases and J by 7 bases; unmatched bases: 8. The CDR3 spans 14 residues. CDR1 and CDR2 from the germline V gene are PRHDT and FYEKMQ (reference sequence). CDR3 in DNA: TGTGCCAGCAGCCCGGGACAGGGCGGGGGTGGCTACACCTTC. As protein: CASSPGQGGGGYTF.

The V gene is TRBV6-5, the J gene TRBJ1-1, with 7 bases fitting TRBD1. The CDR3 has 14 amino acids. The J segment lost 1 base and the V segment lost 3 bases, leaving 2 bases of the junction unmatched. CDR1 and CDR2 from the germline V gene are MNHEY and SVGAGI. The CDR3 DNA is TGTGCCAGCAGTTATCGGACAGGGAACACTGAAGCTTTCTTT. This gives the protein CASSYRTGNTEAFF.